These 20 T cell receptor beta chains were all obtained from the same sample, sequenced in a study of OX40 agonist ivuxolimab in advanced cancers. TCRdb's table, derived via immunoSEQ multiplex PCR, lists solely in-frame clones and lacks some. The sample has some 100,000 clones, less than 95% seen once; the top ten hold about 0.49%. Sample: CD4+ or CD8+ T cells sorted from blood, taken in a trial of the OX40 agonist ivuxolimab. The receptors come from an adult with an advanced solid tumor such as melanoma, head and neck, liver or kidney cancer.

The CDR3 sequence: CASSPFEGQYF. The CDR3 DNA sequence: TGTGCCAGCAGCCCATTTGAAGGGCAGTACTTC. The rearrangement links TRBV7-3 to TRBJ2-7; no reliable D call. Germline V CDR1 and CDR2: SGHTA, FQGTGA. This CDR3 is built from 11 residues. V was trimmed by 5 bases and J by 9 bases, leaving 11 bases between them.

The chain is built from TRBV11-2 and TRBJ2-7; 11 nucleotides match TRBD2. The CDR3 is 14 amino acids. After removal of 3 bases from V and 2 bases from J, the junction contained 0 bases not matched to a gene. Germline values: CDR1 SGHAT, CDR2 FQNNGV. CDR3 sequence: CASSFSGRAYEQYF. In DNA, the CDR3 is TGTGCCAGCAGCTTTAGCGGGAGGGCCTACGAGCAGTACTTC.

The rearrangement links TRBV5-1 to TRBJ2-2; 8 bases agree with TRBD1. Germline V lookup: CDR1 SGHRS, CDR2 YFSETQ. This CDR3 has 15 amino acids. V trimming: 0 bases; J trimming: 3 bases; junction bases outside the gene matches: 1. The CDR3, as DNA: TGCGCCAGCAGCTTGGACAGGGGGGACACCGGGGAGCTGTTTTTT. This encodes CASSLDRGDTGELFF.

This clone was counted once. The chain uses TRBV5-1 and TRBJ1-1, with TRBD1 as a possible D gene (6 bases). Germline V CDR1 and CDR2: SGHRS, YFSETQ. The CDR3 runs to 15 residues. V gave up 4 bases and J gave up 2 bases, with 15 bases separating them. The CDR3 sequence is CASSPWTVGNTEAFF. CDR3 DNA sequence: TGCGCCAGCAGCCCCTGGACAGTGGGAAACACTGAAGCTTTCTTT.

This clone was counted a single time. J is TRBJ2-7 and V is TRBV28; 8 bases match TRBD2. The CDR3 contains 18 residues. The germline CDR1 and CDR2 sequences are MDHEN and SYDVKM. Trimming at V came to 8 bases and at J to 2 bases, leaving 20 bases not matched to a gene. The CDR3 here is CASDTIRRRGTRAYEQYF. CDR3 in DNA: TGTGCCAGCGATACAATACGGAGGAGGGGGACTAGAGCCTACGAGCAGTACTTC.

The chain combines TRBV5-4 with TRBJ2-3; D possibly corresponds to TRBD2 (6 bases). The CDR3 loop spans 15 amino acids. V dropped 2 bases and J dropped 5 bases, with 15 bases sitting between them. From germline, CDR1 is SGHNT and CDR2 YYREEE (reference sequence). The CDR3 is CASSFIGRRGDTQYF. The CDR3 bases are TGTGCCAGCAGCTTTATAGGCCGGAGGGGAGATACGCAGTATTTT.

The J gene is TRBJ2-7, the V gene TRBV7-2; TRBD2 matches at 11 bases. V was clipped by 5 bases and J by 2 bases; unmatched bases: 5. This CDR3 region has 15 residues. Germline V gene sequence: CDR1 SGHTA, CDR2 FQGNSA. The CDR3: CASSQLAGVPYEQYF. The CDR3 coding sequence is TGTGCCAGCAGCCAACTAGCGGGAGTACCCTACGAGCAGTACTTC.

V usage is TRBV4-1 and J usage is TRBJ2-7; perhaps TRBD2 as D (5 bases). The CDR3 runs 15 residues. The V and J ends lost 1 base and 0 bases respectively, with 10 bases between them. Germline CDR1 reads MGHRA; CDR2 reads YSYEKL. CDR3 sequence reads: CASSQVPGSSYEQYF. The CDR3 region has the DNA TGCGCCAGCAGCCAAGTGCCGGGGAGCTCCTACGAGCAGTACTTC.

The V call is TRBV28, the J call TRBJ1-5, with D possibly TRBD1 on 5 matching bases. This CDR3 comprises 12 residues. In germline, CDR1 is MDHEN, CDR2 SYDVKM. Trimming took off 5 bases at V and 5 bases at J, with 7 bases between the two ends. The DNA of the CDR3 is TGTGCCAGCAGTCAGGGTTATCAGCCCCAGCATTTT. Its translation is CASSQGYQPQHF.

V and J are TRBV7-9 and TRBJ1-3; D remains unclear. V dropped 1 base and J dropped 0 bases, with 7 bases sitting between them. The CDR3 has 15 residues. Germline CDR1 and CDR2: SEHNR and FQNEAQ (reference sequence). The CDR3, as DNA: TGTGCCAGCAGCTTAGTAGGAGCCTCTGGAAACACCATATATTTT. This encodes CASSLVGASGNTIYF.

This chain uses TRBV5-1 with TRBJ2-3; 13 nucleotides agree with TRBD2. The junction had 6 bases not matched to a gene; V was cut back by 1 base and J by 1 base. This CDR3 spans 18 amino acids. Germline V lookup: CDR1 SGHRS, CDR2 YFSETQ. CDR3 region: CASSLTSGRALGTDTQYF. DNA for the CDR3: TGCGCCAGCAGCTTGACTAGCGGGAGGGCCTTGGGCACAGATACGCAGTATTTT.

V usage is TRBV20-1 and J usage is TRBJ1-3; D is uncertain. Trimming removed 2 bases at V and 8 bases at J, with 7 bases between. Germline values: CDR1 DFQATT, CDR2 SNEGSKA (reference sequence). The length of the CDR3 is 11 residues. The DNA of the CDR3 is TGCAGTGCTAGATTCGTTGACACCATATATTTT. This translates into CSARFVDTIYF.

The rearrangement joins TRBV10-3 to TRBJ2-3; the match to TRBD1 covers 8 bases. The CDR3 is made up of 14 amino acids. The V and J ends lost 10 bases and 0 bases, in that order; junction bases with no gene match: 6. The germline V gene encodes CDR1 ENHRY and CDR2 SYGVKD. The CDR3 loop is CATRGLRSTDTQYF. The CDR3 bases are TGTGCCACCAGGGGGCTTCGCAGCACAGATACGCAGTATTTT.

The rearrangement links TRBV19 to TRBJ2-2; the D is unclear. The CDR3 extends over 14 amino acids. The germline CDR1 and CDR2 sequences are LNHDA and SQIVND (reference sequence). Trimming took 3 bases from V and 5 from J, leaving 10 bases between them. Here the CDR3 DNA reads TGTGCCAGTAGTATGTGGGCTAGAACCGGGGAGCTGTTTTTT. This codes for CASSMWARTGELFF. Supplemented by reference TRBV19 and TRBJ2-2, the full variable domain reads DGGITQSPKYLFRKEGQNVTLSCEQNLNHDAMYWYRQDPGQGLRLIYYSQIVNDFQKGDIAEGYSVSREKKESFPLTVTSAQKNPTAFYLCASSMWARTGELFFGEGSRLTVL.

The chain couples TRBV11-2 to TRBJ2-5, with 8 bases aligning to TRBD1. The CDR3 is 14 residues long. Germline assignment: CDR1 SGHAT and CDR2 FQNNGV. V lost 1 base and J lost 5; bases outside the gene matches: 3. This CDR3 reads CASSLAGGGETQYF. CDR3 coding DNA: TGTGCCAGCAGCTTAGCAGGGGGCGGGGAGACCCAGTACTTC.

V and J are TRBV25-1 and TRBJ1-1; TRBD1 agrees at 9 bases. The junction had 6 bases not matched to a gene; V was cut back by 10 bases and J by 3 bases. CDR1 and CDR2 from the germline V gene are MGHDK and SYGVNS. The CDR3 sequence is 13 residues long. DNA of the CDR3: TGTGCCACCCGGGGACAGGGAGACACTGAAGCTTTCTTT. Its protein is CATRGQGDTEAFF.

The chain couples TRBV5-1 to TRBJ2-5, with TRBD1 identical over 9 bases. Germline CDR1 and CDR2: SGHRS and YFSETQ. The CDR3 contains 15 residues. After removal of 4 bases from V and 4 bases from J, the junction contained 8 bases not matched to a gene. The CDR3 loop reads CASSAGQGPGETQYF. CDR3 coding DNA: TGCGCCAGCAGCGCCGGACAGGGGCCAGGAGAGACCCAGTACTTC.

The chain is built from TRBV7-2 and TRBJ2-1, with TRBD1 matching over 10 bases. CDR1 SGHTA and CDR2 FQGNSA come from the germline V gene. Trimming took 4 bases from V and 5 from J; bases not matched to a gene: 5. The CDR3 has 15 residues. CDR3 DNA: TGTGCCAGCAGCTCCCCGACAGGGGGCCACAATGAGCAGTTCTTC. Its translation is CASSSPTGGHNEQFF.

The chain links TRBV7-6 to TRBJ2-5, with unresolved D. The CDR3 totals 14 residues. V was clipped by 0 bases and J by 5 bases, with 10 bases between them. Germline V lookup: CDR1 SGHVS, CDR2 FNYEAQ. CDR3 bases: TGTGCCAGCAGCTTAGCCCAGACCAGGGAGACCCAGTACTTC. Its translation is CASSLAQTRETQYF.

The chain has TRBV28 and TRBJ2-7, with 9 bases identical to TRBD2. CDR1 and CDR2 (germline): MDHEN, SYDVKM. V was clipped by 3 bases and J by 4 bases; unmatched bases: 7. This CDR3 has 15 amino acids. CDR3 loop: CASSFELAGRYEQYF. The CDR3 nucleotides read TGTGCCAGCAGTTTCGAGCTAGCGGGAAGGTACGAGCAGTACTTC.